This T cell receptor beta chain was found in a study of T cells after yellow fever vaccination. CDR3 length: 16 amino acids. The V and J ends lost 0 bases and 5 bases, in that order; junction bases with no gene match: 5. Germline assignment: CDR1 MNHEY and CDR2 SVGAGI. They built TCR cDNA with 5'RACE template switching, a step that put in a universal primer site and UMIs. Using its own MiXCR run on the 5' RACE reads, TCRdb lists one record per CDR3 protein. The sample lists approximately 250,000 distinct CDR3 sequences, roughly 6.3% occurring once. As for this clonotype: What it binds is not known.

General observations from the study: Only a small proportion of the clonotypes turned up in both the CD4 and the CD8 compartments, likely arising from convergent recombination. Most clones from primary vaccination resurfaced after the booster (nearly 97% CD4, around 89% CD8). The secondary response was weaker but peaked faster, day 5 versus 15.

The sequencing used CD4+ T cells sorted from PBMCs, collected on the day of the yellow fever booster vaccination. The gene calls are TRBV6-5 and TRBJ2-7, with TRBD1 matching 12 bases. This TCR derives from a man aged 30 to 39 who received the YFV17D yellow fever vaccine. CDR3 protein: CASSYSTGTGGDEQYF. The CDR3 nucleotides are TGTGCCAGCAGTTACTCTACCGGGACAGGGGGCGACGAGCAGTACTTC.